This T cell receptor (beta chain) comes out of a study of OX40 agonist ivuxolimab in advanced cancers. The overall study: Patients received intravenous ivuxolimab every 2 weeks at 0.01 to 10 mg/kg. The study's findings and limits: Researchers did not determine the expanded peripheral T cells' antigen specificity.

Germline assignment: CDR1 MNHEY and CDR2 SVGAGI. The V gene lost 6 bases and the J gene lost 8 bases, with 19 bases spanning the gap. The CDR3 has 14 amino acids. Libraries were prepared by immunoSEQ multiplex PCR; TCRdb keeps only in-frame clonotypes and omits some of them. Seen here are 70,000 or so clones, 60% to 85% observed once, and the top ten hold 2% to 2.5%. This clone was counted a few times. Its antigen is unknown. The J gene is TRBJ1-2, the V gene TRBV6-5; tentatively, D is TRBD1 (5 bases). Source: CD4+ or CD8+ T cells sorted from blood, taken in a trial of the OX40 agonist ivuxolimab. This TCR came from an adult with an advanced solid tumor such as melanoma, head and neck, liver or kidney cancer. The DNA for the CDR3 is TGTGCCAGCAGCGAGGGGACCCCTGGTGCGGGCTACACCTTC. Encoded protein: CASSEGTPGAGYTF.